These T cell receptor beta chains were read from a single sample in a study of PD-1 blockade in classical Hodgkin lymphoma. TCRdb's copy holds only in-frame clones and misses some; the assay was immunoSEQ multiplex PCR. Of some 15,000 clones in the sample, over 80% were seen once. Here the sequenced sample was peripheral blood mononuclear cells (PBMCs), taken before the second cycle of nivolumab. Source of these receptors: a human donor with classical Hodgkin lymphoma. Both conserved end residues are part of each CDR3. The order of the fields is V gene, D gene, clone size, J gene, CDR3 DNA, CDR3 protein. The D gene is left open where the match is weak. Clone size is given for some rows only: seen once, a few or many times, or a class if the clone is expanded.

>TRBV19|-|-|TRBJ2-5
TGTGCCAGTAGTATACGACGTGGCACCCAAGAGACCCAGTACTTC
CASSIRRGTQETQYF
>TRBV11-2|TRBD2|-|TRBJ2-7
TGTGCCAGCAGCTTAAACTCAGCGGGAGGGCCGTACGAGCAGTACTTC
CASSLNSAGGPYEQYF
>TRBV6-1|TRBD2|-|TRBJ2-5
TGTGCCAGCAGTGCCTACGGGGGGACTAGTGGAGAGACCCAGTACTTC
CASSAYGGTSGETQYF
>TRBV19|-|-|TRBJ1-5
TGTGCCAGTAGCAAGGGACCCCTCGAACAGCCCCAGCATTTT
CASSKGPLEQPQHF
>TRBV7-9|-|-|TRBJ1-1
TGTGCCAGCGGGGACGTGGCGGGGTTAGCTTTCTTT
CASGDVAGLAFF
>TRBV10-3|TRBD2|-|TRBJ2-3
TGTGCCATCAGTTTAAGCGGGAGTCTAACAGATACGCAGTATTTT
CAISLSGSLTDTQYF
>TRBV28|-|-|TRBJ1-1
TGTGCCAGCAGACGTCAGGGCTTAGTCACTGAAGCTTTCTTT
CASRRQGLVTEAFF
>TRBV30|-|-|TRBJ1-2
TGTGCCTGGACCGTCCAAACCCCGGGGGAAGGCTACACCTTC
CAWTVQTPGEGYTF
>TRBV5-1|-|-|TRBJ2-4
TGCGCCAGCAGCCCGGTCCGGGCCTGGGGGGACATTCAGTACTTC
CASSPVRAWGDIQYF
>TRBV6-5|TRBD1|-|TRBJ2-3
TGTGCCAGCAGTCGACAGGGAAGAAGCACAGATACGCAGTATTTT
CASSRQGRSTDTQYF
>TRBV29-1|-|-|TRBJ2-3
TGCAGCGTTGTGAGAAGATTCACAGATACGCAGTATTTT
CSVVRRFTDTQYF
>TRBV20-1|-|-|TRBJ1-2
TGCAGTGCTTCCTGGTCTTATGGCTACACCTTC
CSASWSYGYTF
>TRBV6-6|TRBD2|-|TRBJ2-1
TGTGCCAGCACCGGACTAGCGGGAGGACATGAGCAGTTCTTC
CASTGLAGGHEQFF
>TRBV11-2|TRBD1|-|TRBJ1-5
TGTGCCAGCAGCTTCGGACAGGGGGTCGATCAGCCCCAGCATTTT
CASSFGQGVDQPQHF
>TRBV28|TRBD2|-|TRBJ2-1
TGTGCCAGCAGCTCCCTTAGCGGGAGTTCCTACAATGAGCAGTTCTTC
CASSSLSGSSYNEQFF
>TRBV9|TRBD2|-|TRBJ2-7
TGTGCCAGCAGCGCGGGGACTAGCGGGCGAGGTGAGCAGTACTTC
CASSAGTSGRGEQYF
>TRBV27|-|-|TRBJ1-1
TGTGCCAGCAGTTTAGAGATTCGGACCGCTACTGAAGCTTTCTTT
CASSLEIRTATEAFF
>TRBV29-1|-|-|TRBJ2-3
TGCAGCGTTGCTGATGTTTTGGAACCCACAGATACGCAGTATTTT
CSVADVLEPTDTQYF
>TRBV11-2|-|-|TRBJ1-1
TGTGCCAGCAGCTTGCAGGGGAACACTGAAGCTTTCTTT
CASSLQGNTEAFF
>TRBV27|TRBD2|-|TRBJ2-1
TGTGCCAGCAGTTTCCGGGGACTAGCCTACAATGAGCAGTTCTTC
CASSFRGLAYNEQFF
>TRBV5-6|-|-|TRBJ1-3
TGTGCCAGCAGCTTAGAGTTTCCCGGCAGCTTCTCTGGAAACACCATATATTTT
CASSLEFPGSFSGNTIYF
>TRBV11-2|-|-|TRBJ1-1
TGTGCCAGCATCGAGGGGAGGGTTCACATGAACACTGAAGCTTTCTTT
CASIEGRVHMNTEAFF
>TRBV19|TRBD2|-|TRBJ2-5
TGTGCCAGCTCCCTGGGACTAGCGGGGACTCGGGAGACCCAGTACTTC
CASSLGLAGTRETQYF
>TRBV4-2|-|-|TRBJ2-3
TGTGCCAGCAGTCCTCTAAGCCCCGGACAGCCACACACAGATACGCAGTATTTT
CASSPLSPGQPHTDTQYF
>TRBV15|-|-|TRBJ2-7
TGTGCCACCAGAAGCCATGCGAGCTCCTACGAGCAGTACTTC
CATRSHASSYEQYF
>TRBV4-2|TRBD2|few|TRBJ2-3
TGTGCCAGCAGCCGACTTATAGCGGGAGACCCTGATACGCAGTATTTT
CASSRLIAGDPDTQYF
>TRBV6-1|-|-|TRBJ2-3
TGTGCCAGCAGTGAGGCGGAAGCTCCCGGGTATAGGGATACGCAGTATTTT
CASSEAEAPGYRDTQYF
>TRBV30|TRBD2|-|TRBJ2-3
TGTGCCTGGAGTGTAGCGGGAGGGGCAGATACGCAGTATTTT
CAWSVAGGADTQYF
>TRBV29-1|-|-|TRBJ2-7
TGCAGCGTTGAAGGTCCGGATTACTACGAGCAGTACTTC
CSVEGPDYYEQYF
>TRBV7-8|-|-|TRBJ2-3
TGTGCCAGCAGCCCAGACCGGGGCGGCACAGATACGCAGTATTTT
CASSPDRGGTDTQYF
>TRBV5-4|-|-|TRBJ2-5
TGTGCCAGCAGCTTGGGGGGACACCAAGAGACCCAGTACTTC
CASSLGGHQETQYF
>TRBV7-8|-|-|TRBJ1-2
TGTGCCAGCAGCTTAGGCCCGGAGGAGGCGGAACTCTATGGCTACACCTTC
CASSLGPEEAELYGYTF
>TRBV6-1|TRBD2|once|TRBJ2-7
TGTGCCAGCAGTGAAGGGACTAGCGGATTATACGAGCAGTACTTC
CASSEGTSGLYEQYF
>TRBV14|TRBD1|-|TRBJ2-7
TGTGCCAGCAGCCGCTCCGGGACAGGGCGCTCCTACGAGCAGTACTTC
CASSRSGTGRSYEQYF
>TRBV6-1|TRBD2|-|TRBJ2-1
TGTGCCAGCAGTGAAGTTAGCGGGAGGCAAAATGAGCAGTTCTTC
CASSEVSGRQNEQFF
>TRBV5-1|-|-|TRBJ2-3
TGCGCCAGCAGCACCCGTACGTTCGGCACAGATACGCAGTATTTT
CASSTRTFGTDTQYF
>TRBV5-1|TRBD1|medium-sized|TRBJ1-2
TGCGCCAGCAGCTTGGTCGCGGACAGGCCTGACTATGGCTACACCTTC
CASSLVADRPDYGYTF
>TRBV14|-|-|TRBJ1-1
TGTGCCAGCAGCTATCGAGGGGGTCTTAACACTGAAGCTTTCTTT
CASSYRGGLNTEAFF
>TRBV6-6|-|-|TRBJ2-7
TGTGCCAGCAGCTCCGGGACTCTCACACGCGAGCAGTACTTC
CASSSGTLTREQYF
>TRBV27|TRBD1|-|TRBJ2-7
TGTGCCAGCAGTTTAGGACAGGGAAGCGAGCAGTACTTC
CASSLGQGSEQYF
>TRBV4-2|TRBD1|medium-sized|TRBJ2-1
TGTGCCAGCAGCCCAACCGGGACAGGGGGGCAAAATGAGCAGTTCTTC
CASSPTGTGGQNEQFF
>TRBV5-1|TRBD1|-|TRBJ1-2
TGCGCCAGCAGCCCGGGACAGGGTGGTGGCTACACCTTC
CASSPGQGGGYTF
>TRBV21-1|-|-|TRBJ2-7
TGTGCCAGCAGCAAGCCGGAGGAGGGGGAGCAGTACTTC
CASSKPEEGEQYF
>TRBV6-5|-|-|TRBJ1-2
TGTGCCAGCAGTACCCGGGAAAACTATGGCTACACCTTC
CASSTRENYGYTF
>TRBV11-2|TRBD1|-|TRBJ1-6
TGTGCCAGCAGCCCCCGGGACAGGGTTAATTCACCCCTCCACTTT
CASSPRDRVNSPLHF
>TRBV2|TRBD1|-|TRBJ1-6
TGTGCCAGCAGCCTCAACCCGGGGACAGGTTCACCCCTCCACTTT
CASSLNPGTGSPLHF
>TRBV6-1|-|-|TRBJ2-7
TGTGCCAGCAGTCTCGACAGTTACTCCTACGAGCAGTACTTC
CASSLDSYSYEQYF
>TRBV9|-|-|TRBJ1-1
TGTGCCAGCAGCGTAGCGTGGGGGAACACTGAAGCTTTCTTT
CASSVAWGNTEAFF
>TRBV7-9|TRBD1|-|TRBJ2-7
TGTGCCAGCAGCTCGCCGGGACAGATCTACGAGCAGTACTTC
CASSSPGQIYEQYF
>TRBV7-9|-|-|TRBJ1-2
TGTGCCAGCAGCTCCTCCGGGACATCTCCCTATGGCTACACCTTC
CASSSSGTSPYGYTF
>TRBV12-5|-|-|TRBJ2-7
TGTGCTAGTTCGGGGAGCTCCTACGAGCAGTACTTC
CASSGSSYEQYF
>TRBV4-1|-|few|TRBJ2-1
TGCGCCAGCAGCCAAGGTGGCGTTAGGGATGAGCAGTTCTTC
CASSQGGVRDEQFF